Below, 6 T cell receptor beta chains from the same sample are listed, as sequenced in a study of shared clonotypes between healthy human individuals. Assay: immunoSEQ multiplex PCR; the TCRdb copy retains only in-frame clones and omits some. In the table there are 2 million to 2.5 million clones, around 95% of which are singletons. The sample comprised naive CD4+ T cells sorted from blood. Subset described: CD45RA+ positively selected. All receptors come from a man between 18 and 29 years old in good health.

This rearrangement joins TRBV9 to TRBJ2-1; either TRBD1 or TRBD2 may fit D (5 bases each). V was cut by 0 bases and J by 0 bases, with 10 bases left in between. From germline, CDR1 is SGDLS and CDR2 YYNGEE. CDR3 length: 16 amino acids. The CDR3 protein is CASSVAQGASYNEQFF. CDR3 bases: TGTGCCAGCAGCGTAGCTCAGGGAGCCTCCTACAATGAGCAGTTCTTC.

The chain joins TRBV7-9 to TRBJ2-2; D is undetermined. In germline, CDR1 is SEHNR, CDR2 FQNEAQ (reference sequence). This CDR3 comprises 16 residues. Trimming shortened V by 3 bases and J by 5 bases, and 16 bases separated the two germline ends. The CDR3 spells CASSFAASVETGELFF. The CDR3 DNA is TGTGCCAGCAGCTTCGCGGCGTCGGTAGAGACCGGGGAGCTGTTTTTT. Supplemented by reference TRBV7-9 and TRBJ2-2, the full variable domain reads DTGVSQNPRHKITKRGQNVTFRCDPISEHNRLYWYRQTLGQGPEFLTYFQNEAQLEKSRLLSDRFSAERPKGSFSTLEIQRTEQGDSAMYLCASSFAASVETGELFFGEGSRLTVL.

This rearrangement joins TRBV6-1 to TRBJ2-4; unclear D gene. Trimming shortened V by 8 bases and J by 6 bases, and 20 bases separated the two germline ends. The CDR3 is 15 amino acids. CDR1 and CDR2 from the germline V gene are MNHNS and SASEGT. CDR3 coding DNA: TGTGCCAGCGGGGAAAAGGGCAGCGACCTAAACATTCAGTACTTC. Encoded protein: CASGEKGSDLNIQYF.

The genes are TRBV27 and TRBJ1-5; 8 bases line up with TRBD1. The V and J ends lost 2 bases and 15 bases, in that order; junction bases with no gene match: 6. This CDR3 region has 12 residues. Germline V gives CDR1 MNHEY, CDR2 SMNVEV (reference sequence). CDR3 in amino acids: CASSLGQGPTHF. DNA for the CDR3: TGTGCCAGCAGTTTAGGACAGGGCCCGACGCATTTT.

Worth noting for this clone: Other nucleotide sequences in the sample specify the same CDR3. The J gene is TRBJ1-1, the V gene TRBV7-8; TRBD1 is a possible D gene (5 bases). The CDR3 spans 15 residues. The germline gives CDR1 SGHVS, CDR2 FQNEAQ. The germline V and J ends were trimmed by 0 bases and 1 base, with 9 bases remaining between them. CDR3 loop: CASSLAGTANTEAFF. The CDR3 DNA sequence: TGTGCCAGCAGCTTAGCGGGGACGGCGAACACTGAAGCTTTCTTT.

This clone has just a few counts. The J gene is TRBJ1-2, the V gene TRBV29-1; no reliable D call. The CDR3 is made up of 11 amino acids. Looked up from germline, CDR1 is SQVTM and CDR2 is ANQGSEA. The V end lost 7 bases, the J end lost 8 bases, and 14 bases lay between the germline ends. CDR3 in amino acids: CSGYGSNGYTF. DNA of the CDR3: TGCAGCGGCTACGGGAGCAACGGCTACACCTTC.